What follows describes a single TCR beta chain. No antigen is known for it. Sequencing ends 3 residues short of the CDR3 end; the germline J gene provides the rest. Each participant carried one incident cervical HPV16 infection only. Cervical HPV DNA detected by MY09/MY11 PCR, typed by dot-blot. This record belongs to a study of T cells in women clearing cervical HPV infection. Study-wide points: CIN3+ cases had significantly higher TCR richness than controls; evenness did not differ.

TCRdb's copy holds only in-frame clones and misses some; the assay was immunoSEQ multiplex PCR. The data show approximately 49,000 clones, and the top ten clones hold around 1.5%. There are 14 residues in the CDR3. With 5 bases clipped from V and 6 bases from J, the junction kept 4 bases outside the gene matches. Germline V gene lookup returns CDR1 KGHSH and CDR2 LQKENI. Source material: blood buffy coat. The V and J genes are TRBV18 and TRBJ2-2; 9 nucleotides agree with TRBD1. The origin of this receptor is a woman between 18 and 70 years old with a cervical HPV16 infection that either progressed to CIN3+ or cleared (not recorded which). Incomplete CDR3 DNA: TGTGCCAGCTCAATCGGGACAGGGTCCGGGGAG. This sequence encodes CASSIGTGSGE. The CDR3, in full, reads CASSIGTGSGELFF.